This entry lists 8 T cell receptor beta chains sequenced from one sample in a study of read filtering for tumor transcriptome and immune sequencing. From 400 to 450 ng of RNA, a library with molecular barcoded alpha/delta and beta/gamma adaptors was made. TCRdb fed the reads into MiXCR, producing one record per CDR3 protein. The data contain about 48,000 distinct CDR3 sequences, less than 20% of them singletons. The specimen was a population of CD138-negative cells sorted from bone marrow. The receptors originated from a donor aged 40 or over with multiple myeloma.

This clonotype occurred many times. V gene TRBV29-1 combines with J gene TRBJ2-5; 14 bases fit TRBD2. Germline CDR1 SQVTM, CDR2 ANQGSEA. The CDR3 extends over 14 amino acids. Trimming removed 7 bases from V and 4 bases from J; junction bases left unmatched: 5. The CDR3 nucleotides are TGCAGCGCCGGGACTAGCGGGAGTGGAGAGACCCAGTACTTC. This gives the protein CSAGTSGSGETQYF.

There are many counts of this clonotype. The J gene is TRBJ2-1, the V gene TRBV20-1, with a possible D match to TRBD2 (7 bases). Germline CDR1 and CDR2: DFQATT and SNEGSKA (reference sequence). This CDR3 region has 16 residues. V was shortened by 5 bases and J by 4 bases, with 21 bases between the two germline ends. DNA of the CDR3: TGCAGTGCTCCCCGAGGGGGGGGGGTACTTTACAATGAGCAGTTCTTC. Translated, it gives CSAPRGGGVLYNEQFF.

This clonotype was counted at least ten times. The rearrangement joins TRBV12-3 or TRBV12-4 to TRBJ1-5; no definite D call. V lost 6 bases to trimming and J lost 4 bases, with 19 bases between them. The CDR3 consists of 16 residues. CDR3 amino acids: CASSLFSVRRNQPQHF. Written as DNA, the CDR3 is TGTGCCAGCAGCTTATTCAGCGTCCGGAGGAATCAGCCCCAGCATTTT.

Remarks on this clonotype: One base away lies a much larger clone, so this may be a sequencing read error. The chain is built from TRBV6-5 and TRBJ2-7; D is possibly TRBD1 or TRBD2 (6 bases each). The CDR3 extends over 12 amino acids. The germline V gene encodes CDR1 MNHEY and CDR2 SVGAGI. Deletions cut 6 bases from V and 8 bases from J, with 14 bases between. Here the CDR3 reads CASRGGSGQQYF. CDR3 DNA sequence: TGTGCCAGCAGGGGGGGCAGCGGACAGCAGTACTTC.

This clonotype was counted ten times or more. V is TRBV20-1 and J is TRBJ2-1, with no clear D. The CDR3 is made up of 15 amino acids. Trimming took 1 base from V and 6 from J, leaving 16 bases between them. Germline lookup yields CDR1 DFQATT and CDR2 SNEGSKA (reference sequence). The CDR3 loop reads CSARGEAPGRNEQFF. The CDR3 DNA reads TGCAGTGCTAGAGGGGAAGCCCCCGGCCGCAATGAGCAGTTCTTC.

This clonotype was counted at least ten times. A much larger clone sits a single nucleotide away, making a read error possible. This chain joins TRBV7-2 and TRBJ2-1; D is perhaps TRBD1 (5 bases). Per germline, CDR1 SGHTA and CDR2 FQGNSA. This CDR3 is 15 amino acids long. This CDR3 is CASSPRGHRSNGQFF. The CDR3 DNA reads as TGTGCCAGCAGCCCCCGAGGACACAGATCCAATGGGCAGTTCTTC.

This clonotype was observed at least ten times. The V call is TRBV5-1, the J call TRBJ1-1; unclear D gene. The germline V gene has CDR1 SGHRS and CDR2 YFSETQ. The CDR3 is 14 amino acids. V was pared by 0 bases and J by 4 bases, with 10 bases between. The CDR3 DNA follows: TGCGCCAGCAGCTTGGCCTCGCTGAGCACTGAAGCTTTCTTT. Translation gives CASSLASLSTEAFF.

This clonotype was seen more than once but under ten times. The chain combines TRBV11-2 with TRBJ1-5; 8 nucleotides line up with TRBD1. This CDR3 region has 15 residues. V trimming: 1 base; J trimming: 5 bases; junction bases outside the gene matches: 4. Germline CDR1 SGHAT, CDR2 FQNNGV. The CDR3 region has the DNA TGTGCCAGCAGCTTAGGGACAGGGTCCTATCAGCCCCAGCATTTT. It codes for CASSLGTGSYQPQHF.